Listed below are T cell receptor beta chains from one sample, sequenced in a study of T cell responses to AZD1222 COVID-19 vaccine. The table came from immunoSEQ multiplex PCR; TCRdb's copy has only in-frame clones and leaves some out. The table records under 95,000 clones, about nine tenths of them present only once. Sequenced here: peripheral blood, sampled 28 days after the second AZD1222 dose. The source of these receptors is an adult who received the AZD1222 COVID-19 vaccine. CDR3s include the opening cysteine and the closing phenylalanine or tryptophan. D genes are given only for firm matches. Not every row has a clone size; where given, it reads once, few, many or a size class.

d_call	clone_size	v_call	j_call	cdr3_aa	cdr3_nt
NA	once	TRBV19	TRBJ1-1	CASSISSGSRNTEAFF	TGTGCCAGTAGTATTTCCTCAGGGTCTCGGAACACTGAAGCTTTCTTT
NA	NA	TRBV14	TRBJ2-1	CASSPPGAWSEDEQFF	TGTGCCAGCAGCCCCCCAGGAGCTTGGAGTGAGGATGAGCAGTTCTTC
TRBD1	few	TRBV11-2	TRBJ1-2	CASSPLTGNYGYTF	TGTGCCAGCAGCCCCTTGACAGGGAACTATGGCTACACCTTC
NA	NA	TRBV6-1	TRBJ2-3	CASSEQGRSLTDTQYF	TGTGCCAGCAGTGAACAGGGGAGGAGTTTGACAGATACGCAGTATTTT
TRBD1	NA	TRBV15	TRBJ2-5	CATSRDHIRQGQETQYF	TGTGCCACCAGCAGAGACCACATAAGACAGGGACAAGAGACCCAGTACTTC
NA	NA	TRBV6-5	TRBJ1-6	CASRSQGYNSPLHF	TGTGCCAGCAGGTCACAGGGTTATAATTCACCCCTCCACTTT
NA	NA	TRBV18	TRBJ1-2	CASSPPFQVRTENYGYTF	TGTGCCAGCTCACCACCGTTTCAGGTGAGGACCGAGAACTATGGCTACACCTTC
NA	once	TRBV25-1	TRBJ2-5	CASSPGETQYF	TGTGCCAGCAGTCCTGGAGAGACCCAGTACTTC
NA	NA	TRBV4-1	TRBJ2-2	CASRPLTENTGELFF	TGCGCCAGCAGACCACTGACAGAGAACACCGGGGAGCTGTTTTTT
TRBD1	NA	TRBV19	TRBJ2-7	CASSPGQGGSYEQYF	TGTGCCAGTAGTCCGGGACAGGGGGGCTCCTACGAGCAGTACTTC
NA	NA	TRBV7-9	TRBJ2-7	CASSRTGNYEQYF	TGTGCCAGCAGCCGCACAGGGAACTACGAGCAGTACTTC
NA	NA	TRBV7-8	TRBJ2-2	CASSLGPWDGELFF	TGTGCCAGCAGCTTAGGGCCTTGGGACGGGGAGCTGTTTTTT
TRBD2	NA	TRBV5-1	TRBJ2-3	CASSSTSGRPYGTDTQYF	TGCGCCAGCAGCTCGACTAGCGGGAGGCCCTACGGCACAGATACGCAGTATTTT
TRBD2	NA	TRBV2	TRBJ2-5	CARLAGDGETQYF	TGTGCCAGACTAGCGGGAGACGGAGAGACCCAGTACTTC
TRBD1	NA	TRBV5-4	TRBJ2-5	CASSLRSGQGGETQYF	TGTGCCAGCAGCTTGCGGTCGGGACAGGGAGGGGAGACCCAGTACTTC
NA	NA	TRBV5-1	TRBJ2-1	CASSSPGLGPNEQFF	TGCGCCAGCAGCTCCCCGGGGTTGGGGCCCAATGAGCAGTTCTTC
TRBD1	once	TRBV27	TRBJ1-2	CASSLRQGARYTF	TGTGCCAGCAGTTTACGACAGGGGGCGCGGTACACCTTC
TRBD2	NA	TRBV6-5	TRBJ2-3	CASNRLAGADTQYF	TGTGCCAGCAATAGACTAGCGGGAGCAGATACGCAGTATTTT
NA	NA	TRBV7-2	TRBJ1-5	CASSLSGGNQPQHF	TGTGCCAGCAGCCTAAGCGGGGGTAATCAGCCCCAGCATTTT
NA	NA	TRBV7-9	TRBJ1-1	CASSLGRSGATEAFF	TGTGCCAGCAGCTTAGGACGGTCAGGGGCCACTGAAGCTTTCTTT
NA	NA	TRBV10-2	TRBJ2-1	CASSELSAGDRNNEQFF	TGCGCCAGCAGTGAGCTTTCGGCGGGAGACAGGAACAATGAGCAGTTCTTC
TRBD1	NA	TRBV5-1	TRBJ1-6	CASSLTSRDRSNSPLHF	TGCGCCAGCAGCTTGACGTCCCGGGACAGGAGTAATTCACCCCTCCACTTT
NA	NA	TRBV6-2/TRBV6-3	TRBJ2-1	CASSFPLGGGNEQFF	TGTGCCAGCAGTTTTCCTCTAGGGGGAGGGAATGAGCAGTTCTTC
TRBD1	NA	TRBV6-6	TRBJ1-5	CASSPQGRGIEPQHF	TGTGCCAGCAGTCCGCAGGGCAGGGGGATCGAGCCCCAGCATTTT
NA	NA	TRBV7-2	TRBJ2-2	CASSAIATAGELFF	TGTGCCAGCAGCGCTATCGCCACCGCCGGGGAGCTGTTTTTT
NA	few	TRBV19	TRBJ1-1	CASSIGTVNTEAFF	TGTGCCAGTAGTATAGGAACAGTGAACACTGAAGCTTTCTTT
NA	NA	TRBV6-2/TRBV6-3	TRBJ2-1	CASSYVRGSSYNEQFF	TGTGCCAGCAGTTACGTCCGGGGAAGCTCCTACAATGAGCAGTTCTTC
TRBD1	NA	TRBV29-1	TRBJ1-4	CSVRQGPTNEKLFF	TGCAGCGTTCGACAGGGGCCAACTAATGAAAAACTGTTTTTT
NA	NA	TRBV3-1/TRBV3-2	TRBJ1-1	CASSPRRTEAFF	TGTGCCAGCAGCCCCCGGAGGACTGAAGCTTTCTTT